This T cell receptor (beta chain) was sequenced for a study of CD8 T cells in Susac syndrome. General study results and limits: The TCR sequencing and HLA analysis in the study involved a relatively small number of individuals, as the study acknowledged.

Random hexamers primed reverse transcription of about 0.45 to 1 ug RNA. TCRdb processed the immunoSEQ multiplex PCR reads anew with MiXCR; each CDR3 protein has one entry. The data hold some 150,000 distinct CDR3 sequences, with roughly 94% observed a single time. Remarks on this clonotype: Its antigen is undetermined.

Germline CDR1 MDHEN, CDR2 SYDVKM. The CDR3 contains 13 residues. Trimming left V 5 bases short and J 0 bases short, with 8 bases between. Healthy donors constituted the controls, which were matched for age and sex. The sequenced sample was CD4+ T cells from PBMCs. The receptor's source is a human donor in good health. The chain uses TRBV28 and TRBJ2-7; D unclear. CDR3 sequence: CASSRTVSYEQYF. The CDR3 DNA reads TGTGCCAGCAGTAGGACGGTCTCCTACGAGCAGTACTTC.